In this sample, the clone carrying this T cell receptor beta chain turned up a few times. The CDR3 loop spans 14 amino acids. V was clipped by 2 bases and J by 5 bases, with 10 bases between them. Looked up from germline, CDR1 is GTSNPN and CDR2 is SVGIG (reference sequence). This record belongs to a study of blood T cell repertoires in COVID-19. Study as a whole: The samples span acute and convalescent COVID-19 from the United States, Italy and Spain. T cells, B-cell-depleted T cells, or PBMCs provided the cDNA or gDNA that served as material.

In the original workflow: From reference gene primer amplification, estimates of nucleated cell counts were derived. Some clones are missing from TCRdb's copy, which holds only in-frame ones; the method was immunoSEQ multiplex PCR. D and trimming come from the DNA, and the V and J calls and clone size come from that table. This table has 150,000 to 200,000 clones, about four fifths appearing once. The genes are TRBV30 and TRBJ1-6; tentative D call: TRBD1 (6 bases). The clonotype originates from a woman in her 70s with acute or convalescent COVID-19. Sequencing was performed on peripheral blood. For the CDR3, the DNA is TGTGCCTGGAGTTACAGGGACGATAATTCACCCCTCCACTTT. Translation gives CAWSYRDDNSPLHF. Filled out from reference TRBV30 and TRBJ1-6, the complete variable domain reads SQTIHQWPATLVQPVGSPLSLECTVEGTSNPNLYWYRQAAGRGLQLLFYSVGIGQISSEVPQNLSASRPQDRQFILSSKKLLLSDSGFYLCAWSYRDDNSPLHFGNGTRLTVT.